This TCR beta chain emerged from a study of prognosis after radiotherapy for stage I lung cancer (dated by TCRdb to the early 2020s). Regarding the research as a whole: Between April 2018 and 2019, 20 or so patients with stage I NSCLC were enrolled in Nanjing, China. In roughly 15 patients the disease was a newly diagnosed primary stage I lung tumor, whereas roughly five had oligometastatic NSCLC following surgical resection of the primary tumor. Every patient was deemed medically inoperable, eleven to twelve because of comorbidities and roughly 7 because they refused surgery. Ages in the cohort of about a dozen men and about 6 women ranged from roughly 53 to 84 years, with a median of 74. Tumor histology was squamous cell carcinoma in six or seven patients and adenocarcinoma in roughly 12. Image-guided IMRT or VMAT was used to deliver SBRT in 3 to 5 fractions at a biologically effective dose of at least 100 Gy. Concurrent therapy was not administered to any patient alongside SBRT. About 20% of the 19 patients developed distant metastases after SBRT, at a median of roughly seven months; the other 15 showed no significant progression. Peripheral blood TCR beta repertoires were profiled in stage I NSCLC patients before and after stereotactic body radiotherapy, and the study then linked these repertoires to distant failure. The study sequenced around 40 blood samples from approximately 20 patients, one before and one after SBRT per patient. General findings and caveats noted by the study authors: Differences by metastasis status were reportedly seen in TRBV and TRBJ usage frequencies, involving two V genes at baseline and, after SBRT, eight to ten V genes and two J genes. None of the reported P values were adjusted for multiple comparisons. The study was limited by the small cohort and short follow-up, and independent validation of the study findings is required. Post-SBRT Shannon entropy and its change from baseline were lower in patients who developed distant metastases; baseline Shannon entropy was not associated with metastases. No determination of tumor specificity was made for expanded TCR clones. A decrease in unique TCR clone counts was observed after SBRT (median around 9,800 before versus approximately 6,900 after; Wilcoxon paired P=0.011).

Two rounds of multiplex PCR were used to amplify the TCR beta CDR3 region from genomic DNA. In the first PCR round, primers specific to each TRBV and TRBJ gene were used, and the primer sequences were filed in Chinese patent CN105087789A. The second PCR round used universal primers. The Roche High Pure PCR Template Preparation Kit was used to extract genomic DNA from frozen PBMCs. An Illumina HiSeq 3000 was used to sequence the libraries paired-end with 151 bp reads. The study's own analysis went as follows. Raw reads lacking the multiplex PCR primer sequences were removed with CutAdapt. PEAR was used to merge high-quality paired reads into contigs. By alignment to reference sequences, MiXCR assigned TRB V, D and J gene segments to each contig. CDR3 sequences were clustered by base quality and sequence similarity to remove sequencing errors. Diversity was measured as Shannon entropy normalized by the natural log of productive TCR sequence number. One minus Shannon entropy divided by the natural log of the number of unique clonotypes was used as the definition of clonality. The Youden index of ROC curves was used to select progression-free survival cut-offs for repertoire metrics, and analyses were performed in R 3.5.3. TCRdb itself trimmed the public reads at Q25 with fastp, ran MiXCR and retained productive beta chains. Every entry covers one CDR3 protein and lists the most common genes and DNA from its rows. The V and J calls and clone size come from TCRdb's table, not from the authors' own analysis. The sample table lists roughly 20,000 distinct CDR3 sequences, around three fifths of them with a count of one. Jointly, the top ten make up roughly 26% of the sample.

Via the germline V gene (reference sequence), CDR1 is LGHDT and CDR2 YNNKEL. V is reduced by 4 bases and J by 1 base, leaving a spacing of 11 bases between them. The CDR3 sequence holds 15 residues, the cysteine and phenylalanine included. The read is trimmed to its CDR3 DNA, 45 bases read in frame from base 1. Regarding this clonotype: The clone's antigen remains unknown. Base qualities are not provided; no much larger clone lies one nucleotide away.

All patients had node-negative disease on CT and PET/CT, and none had a history of other malignancies or prior chemotherapy or radiotherapy. At each of two time points, 6 to 7.5 milliliters of peripheral venous blood were collected in EDTA tubes. Ficoll-Paque Plus density-gradient centrifugation was used to isolate PBMCs. Right after collection, samples were placed at -80 degrees C and kept there until analysis. The clonotype comes from a donor at least 50 years old with non-small cell lung cancer. The material sequenced was PBMCs, taken before or after stereotactic body radiation therapy (not recorded which). The chain couples TRBV3-1 to TRBJ1-5; TRBD1 is possibly the D segment (6 matching bases). CDR3 loop: CASSPGVWSNQPQHF. The DNA sequence is given as TGTGCCAGCAGCCCAGGGGTCTGGAGCAATCAGCCCCAGCATTTT.